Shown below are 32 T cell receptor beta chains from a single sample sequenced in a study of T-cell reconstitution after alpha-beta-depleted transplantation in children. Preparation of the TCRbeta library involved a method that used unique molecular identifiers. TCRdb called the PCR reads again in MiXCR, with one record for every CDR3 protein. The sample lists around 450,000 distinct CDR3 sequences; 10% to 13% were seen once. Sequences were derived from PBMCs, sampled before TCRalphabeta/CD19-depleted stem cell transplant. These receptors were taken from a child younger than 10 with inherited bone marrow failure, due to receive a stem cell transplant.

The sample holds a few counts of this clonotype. CDR3 protein: CASSQALSIQPQHF. In nucleotides, the CDR3 is TGCGCCAGCAGCCAAGCCCTCTCCATTCAGCCCCAGCATTTT. The chain couples TRBV4-1 to TRBJ1-5; D call uncertain. CDR1 MGHRA and CDR2 YSYEKL come from the germline V gene. The CDR3 runs to 14 residues. V was trimmed by 1 base and J by 6 bases, leaving 10 bases between them.

The CDR3 region has the DNA TGTGCCAGCAGCTCACTAGCGGCGAACACCGGGGAGCTGTTTTTT. Translated, it gives CASSSLAANTGELFF. The chain is built from TRBV13 and TRBJ2-2; 8 bases align to TRBD2. Germline trimming cut 4 bases from V and 0 bases from J; bases unmatched to any gene: 1. Looked up from germline, CDR1 is PRHDT and CDR2 is FYEKMQ (reference sequence). The CDR3 consists of 15 residues. The full variable domain, completed using reference TRBV13 and TRBJ2-2, is AAGVIQSPRHLIKEKRETATLKCYPIPRHDTVYWYQQGPGQDPQFLISFYEKMQSDKGSIPDRFSAQQFSDYHSELNMSSLELGDSALYFCASSSLAANTGELFFGEGSRLTVL.

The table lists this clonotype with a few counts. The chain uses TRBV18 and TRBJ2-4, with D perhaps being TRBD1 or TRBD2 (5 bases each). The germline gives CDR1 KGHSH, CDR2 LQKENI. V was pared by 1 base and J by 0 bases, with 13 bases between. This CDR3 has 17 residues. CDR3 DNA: TGTGCCAGCTCACCACGCTCGGGACGGCTAGCCAAAAACATTCAGTACTTC. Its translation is CASSPRSGRLAKNIQYF. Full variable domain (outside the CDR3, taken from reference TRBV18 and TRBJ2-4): NAGVMQNPRHLVRRRGQEARLRCSPMKGHSHVYWYRQLPEEGLKFMVYLQKENIIDESGMPKERFSAEFPKEGPSILRIQQVVRGDSAAYFCASSPRSGRLAKNIQYFGAGTRLSVL.

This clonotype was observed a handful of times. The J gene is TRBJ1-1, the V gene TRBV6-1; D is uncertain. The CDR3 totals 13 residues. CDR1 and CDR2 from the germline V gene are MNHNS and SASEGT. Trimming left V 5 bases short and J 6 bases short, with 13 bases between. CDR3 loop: CASSTVPKAEAFF. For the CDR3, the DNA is TGTGCCAGCAGTACGGTCCCGAAGGCTGAAGCTTTCTTT.

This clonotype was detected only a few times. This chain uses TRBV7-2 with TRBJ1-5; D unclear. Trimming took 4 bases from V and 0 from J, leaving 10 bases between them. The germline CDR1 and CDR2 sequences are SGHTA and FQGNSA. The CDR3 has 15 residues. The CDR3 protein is CASSSQTYSNQPQHF. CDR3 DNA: TGTGCCAGCAGCTCCCAGACTTATAGCAATCAGCCCCAGCATTTT.

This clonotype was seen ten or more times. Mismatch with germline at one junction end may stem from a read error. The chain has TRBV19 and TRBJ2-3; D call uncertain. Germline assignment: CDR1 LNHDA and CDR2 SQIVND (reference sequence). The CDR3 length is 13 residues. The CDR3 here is CASSIASTDTQYF. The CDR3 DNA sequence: TGTGCCAGCAGTATCGCTAGCACAGATACGCAGTATTTT. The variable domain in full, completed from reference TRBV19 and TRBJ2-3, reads DGGITQSPKYLFRKEGQNVTLSCEQNLNHDAMYWYRQDPGQGLRLIYYSQIVNDFQKGDIAEGYSVSREKKESFPLTVTSAQKNPTAFYLCASSIASTDTQYFGPGTRLTVL.

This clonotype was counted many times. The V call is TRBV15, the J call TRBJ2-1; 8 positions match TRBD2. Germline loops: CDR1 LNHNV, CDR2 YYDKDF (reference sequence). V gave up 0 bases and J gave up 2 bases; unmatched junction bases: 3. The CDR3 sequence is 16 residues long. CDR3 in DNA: TGTGCCACCAGCAGAGAAGGGCGGGGGGCCTACAATGAGCAGTTCTTC. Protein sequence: CATSREGRGAYNEQFF.

The CDR3 DNA reads TGTGCCAGCAGTCCCCTCAGTAGTGAGCAGTTCTTC. Encoded protein: CASSPLSSEQFF. The gene calls are TRBV13 and TRBJ2-1; D gene uncertain. Trimming stripped 6 bases from V and 9 bases from J, with 12 bases between. Germline V gene lookup returns CDR1 PRHDT and CDR2 FYEKMQ (reference sequence). The CDR3 loop spans 12 amino acids.

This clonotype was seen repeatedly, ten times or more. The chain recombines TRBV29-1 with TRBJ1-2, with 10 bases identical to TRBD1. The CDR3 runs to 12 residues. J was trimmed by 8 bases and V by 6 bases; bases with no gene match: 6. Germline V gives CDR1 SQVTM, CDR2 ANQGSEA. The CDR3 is CSVGQGMEGYTF. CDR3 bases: TGCAGCGTGGGACAGGGGATGGAGGGCTACACCTTC.

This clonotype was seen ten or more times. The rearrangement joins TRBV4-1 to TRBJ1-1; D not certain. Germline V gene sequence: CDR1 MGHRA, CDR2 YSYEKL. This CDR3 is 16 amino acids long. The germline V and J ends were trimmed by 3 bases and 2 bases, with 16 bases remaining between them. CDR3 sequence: CASSQFAPQLNTEAFF. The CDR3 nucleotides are TGCGCCAGCAGCCAGTTTGCACCCCAACTTAACACTGAAGCTTTCTTT.

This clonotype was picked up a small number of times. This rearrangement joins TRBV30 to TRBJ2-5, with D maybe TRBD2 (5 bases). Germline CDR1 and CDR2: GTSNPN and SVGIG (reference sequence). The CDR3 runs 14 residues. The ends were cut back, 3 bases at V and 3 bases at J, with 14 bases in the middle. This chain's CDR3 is CAWRARGPKETQYF. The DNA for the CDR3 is TGTGCCTGGAGAGCCCGGGGTCCTAAAGAGACCCAGTACTTC.

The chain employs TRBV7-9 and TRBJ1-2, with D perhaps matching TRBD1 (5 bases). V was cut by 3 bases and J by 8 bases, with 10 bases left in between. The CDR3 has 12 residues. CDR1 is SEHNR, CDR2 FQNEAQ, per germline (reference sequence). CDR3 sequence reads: CASSLPRGGYTF. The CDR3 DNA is TGTGCCAGCAGCTTGCCCCGGGGGGGCTACACCTTC. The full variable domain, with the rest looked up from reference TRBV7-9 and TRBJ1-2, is DTGVSQNPRHKITKRGQNVTFRCDPISEHNRLYWYRQTLGQGPEFLTYFQNEAQLEKSRLLSDRFSAERPKGSFSTLEIQRTEQGDSAMYLCASSLPRGGYTFGSGTRLTVV.

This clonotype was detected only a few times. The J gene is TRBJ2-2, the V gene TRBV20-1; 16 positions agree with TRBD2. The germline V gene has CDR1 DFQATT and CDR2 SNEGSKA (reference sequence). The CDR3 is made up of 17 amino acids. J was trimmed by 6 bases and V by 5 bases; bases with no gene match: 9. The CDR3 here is CSASPGLAGGQAGELFF. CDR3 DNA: TGCAGTGCTTCTCCGGGACTAGCGGGAGGGCAGGCCGGGGAGCTGTTTTTT.

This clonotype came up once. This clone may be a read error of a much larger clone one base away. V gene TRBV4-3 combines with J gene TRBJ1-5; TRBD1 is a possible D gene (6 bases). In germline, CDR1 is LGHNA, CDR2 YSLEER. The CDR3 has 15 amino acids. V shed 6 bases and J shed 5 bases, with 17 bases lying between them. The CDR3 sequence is CASRQWMAGDQPQHF. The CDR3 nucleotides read TGCGCCAGCAGGCAATGGATGGCAGGGGATCAGCCCCAGCATTTT.

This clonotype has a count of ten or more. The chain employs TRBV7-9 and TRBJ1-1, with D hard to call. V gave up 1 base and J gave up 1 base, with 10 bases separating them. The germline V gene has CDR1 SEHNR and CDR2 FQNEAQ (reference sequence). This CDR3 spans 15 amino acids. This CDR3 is CASSLGWSGNTEAFF. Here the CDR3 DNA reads TGTGCCAGCAGCTTAGGTTGGTCGGGGAACACTGAAGCTTTCTTT.

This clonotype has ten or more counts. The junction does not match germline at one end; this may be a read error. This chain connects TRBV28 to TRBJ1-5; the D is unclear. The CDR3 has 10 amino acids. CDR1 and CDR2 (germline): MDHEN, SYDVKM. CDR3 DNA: TGCGCCAGCAGCTCTCAGCCCCAGCATTTT. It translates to CASSSQPQHF.

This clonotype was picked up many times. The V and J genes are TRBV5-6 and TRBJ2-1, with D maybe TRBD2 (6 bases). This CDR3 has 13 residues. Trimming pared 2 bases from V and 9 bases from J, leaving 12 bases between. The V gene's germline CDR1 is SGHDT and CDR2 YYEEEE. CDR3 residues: CASSFGRRGEQFF. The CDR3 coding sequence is TGTGCCAGCAGCTTCGGTCGGCGGGGTGAGCAGTTCTTC.

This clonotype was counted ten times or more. This chain's CDR3 is CASSPIGAGELFF. The CDR3 nucleotides read TGTGCCAGCTCACCCATCGGGGCCGGGGAGCTGTTTTTT. The chain employs TRBV18 and TRBJ2-2; weak D call: TRBD2 (5 bases). The germline CDR1 and CDR2 sequences are KGHSH and LQKENI. The CDR3 is made up of 13 amino acids. V lost 3 bases, J lost 6 bases, and 8 bases lay in between. Using reference TRBV18 and TRBJ2-2 for the parts outside the CDR3, the full variable domain is NAGVMQNPRHLVRRRGQEARLRCSPMKGHSHVYWYRQLPEEGLKFMVYLQKENIIDESGMPKERFSAEFPKEGPSILRIQQVVRGDSAAYFCASSPIGAGELFFGEGSRLTVL.

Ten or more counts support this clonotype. CDR3 bases: TGTGCCAGCAGCATAACCGGGACTGACACCGGGGAGCTGTTTTTT. This translates into CASSITGTDTGELFF. V is TRBV7-6 and J is TRBJ2-2; D perhaps matches TRBD2 (6 bases). V shed 5 bases and J shed 3 bases, with 13 bases lying between them. CDR1 is SGHVS, CDR2 FNYEAQ, per germline. The CDR3 is 15 amino acids. The full variable domain, its missing parts supplied by reference TRBV7-6 and TRBJ2-2, is GAGVSQSPRYKVTKRGQDVALRCDPISGHVSLYWYRQALGQGPEFLTYFNYEAQQDKSGLPNDRFSAERPEGSISTLTIQRTEQRDSAMYRCASSITGTDTGELFFGEGSRLTVL.

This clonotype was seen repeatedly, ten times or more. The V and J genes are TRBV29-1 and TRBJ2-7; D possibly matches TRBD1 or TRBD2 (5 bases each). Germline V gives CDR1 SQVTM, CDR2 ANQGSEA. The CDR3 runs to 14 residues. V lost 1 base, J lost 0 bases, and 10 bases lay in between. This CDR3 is CSVEGAGSSYEQYF. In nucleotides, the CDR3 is TGCAGCGTTGAAGGGGCAGGGAGCTCCTACGAGCAGTACTTC.

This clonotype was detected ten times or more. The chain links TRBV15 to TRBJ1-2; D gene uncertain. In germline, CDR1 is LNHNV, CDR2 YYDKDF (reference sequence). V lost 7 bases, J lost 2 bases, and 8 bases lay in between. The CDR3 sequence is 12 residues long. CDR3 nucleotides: TGTGCCACCAAGGATCGGAACTATGGCTACACCTTC. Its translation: CATKDRNYGYTF. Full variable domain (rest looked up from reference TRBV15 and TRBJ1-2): DAMVIQNPRYQVTQFGKPVTLSCSQTLNHNVMYWYQQKSSQAPKLLFHYYDKDFNNEADTPDNFQSRRPNTSFCFLDIRSPGLGDTAMYLCATKDRNYGYTFGSGTRLTVV.

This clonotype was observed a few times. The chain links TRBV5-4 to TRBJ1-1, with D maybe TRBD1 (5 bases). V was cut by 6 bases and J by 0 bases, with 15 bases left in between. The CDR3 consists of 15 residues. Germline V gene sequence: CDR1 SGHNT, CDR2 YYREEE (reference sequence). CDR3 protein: CASTTGSQMNTEAFF. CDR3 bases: TGTGCCAGCACTACAGGCTCCCAAATGAACACTGAAGCTTTCTTT. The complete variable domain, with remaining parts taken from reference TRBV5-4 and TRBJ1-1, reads ETGVTQSPTHLIKTRGQQVTLRCSSQSGHNTVSWYQQALGQGPQFIFQYYREEENGRGNFPPRFSGLQFPNYSSELNVNALELDDSALYLCASTTGSQMNTEAFFGQGTRLTVV.

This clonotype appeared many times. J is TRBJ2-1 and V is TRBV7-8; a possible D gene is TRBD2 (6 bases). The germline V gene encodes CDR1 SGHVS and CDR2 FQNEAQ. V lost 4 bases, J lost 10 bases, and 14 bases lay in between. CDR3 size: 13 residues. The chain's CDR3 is CASSSVLAAEQFF. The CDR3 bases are TGTGCCAGCAGCTCCGTACTAGCCGCGGAGCAGTTCTTC.

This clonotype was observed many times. DNA of the CDR3: TGCGCCAGCAGCCAAGAGACGACAGAATATACGCAGTATTTT. This translates into CASSQETTEYTQYF. The chain recombines TRBV4-3 with TRBJ2-3, with D possibly matching TRBD1 (5 bases). The germline V and J ends were trimmed by 0 bases and 7 bases, with 11 bases remaining between them. The CDR3 covers 14 residues. Germline values: CDR1 LGHNA, CDR2 YSLEER.

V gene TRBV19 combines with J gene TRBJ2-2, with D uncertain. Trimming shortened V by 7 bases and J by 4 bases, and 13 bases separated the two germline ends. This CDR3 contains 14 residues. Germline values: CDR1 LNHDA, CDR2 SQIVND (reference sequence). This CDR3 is CASKNSLVTGELFF. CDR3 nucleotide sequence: TGTGCCAGTAAAAACTCCCTTGTCACCGGGGAGCTGTTTTTT.

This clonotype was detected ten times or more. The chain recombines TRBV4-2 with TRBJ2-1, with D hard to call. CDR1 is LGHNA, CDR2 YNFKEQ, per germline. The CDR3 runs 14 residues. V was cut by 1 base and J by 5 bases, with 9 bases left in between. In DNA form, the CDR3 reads TGTGCCAGCAGCCAAGTAGGTGTAGACAATGAGCAGTTCTTC. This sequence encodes CASSQVGVDNEQFF.

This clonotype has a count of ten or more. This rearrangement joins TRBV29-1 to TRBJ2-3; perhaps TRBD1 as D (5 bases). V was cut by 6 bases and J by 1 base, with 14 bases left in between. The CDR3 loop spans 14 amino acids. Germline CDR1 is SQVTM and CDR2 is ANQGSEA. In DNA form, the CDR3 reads TGCAGCGTACGAGACAGTTTGGGCACAGATACGCAGTATTTT. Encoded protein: CSVRDSLGTDTQYF.

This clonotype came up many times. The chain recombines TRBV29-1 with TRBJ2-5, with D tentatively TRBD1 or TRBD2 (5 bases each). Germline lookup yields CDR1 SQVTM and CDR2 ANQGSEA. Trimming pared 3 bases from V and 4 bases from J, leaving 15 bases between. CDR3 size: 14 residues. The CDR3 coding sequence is TGCAGCGTTGAGGGAGACAAGGGACCAGAGACCCAGTACTTC. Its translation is CSVEGDKGPETQYF.

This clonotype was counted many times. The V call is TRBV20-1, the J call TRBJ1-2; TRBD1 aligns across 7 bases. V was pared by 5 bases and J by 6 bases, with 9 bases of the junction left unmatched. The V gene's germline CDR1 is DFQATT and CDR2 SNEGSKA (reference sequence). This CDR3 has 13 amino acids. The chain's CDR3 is CSAGIEGAHGYTF. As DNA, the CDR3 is TGCAGTGCTGGAATTGAGGGGGCGCATGGCTACACCTTC.

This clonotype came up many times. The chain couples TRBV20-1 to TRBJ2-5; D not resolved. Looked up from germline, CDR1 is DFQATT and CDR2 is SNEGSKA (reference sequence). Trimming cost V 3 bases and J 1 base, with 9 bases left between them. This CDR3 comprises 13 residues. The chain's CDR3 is CSASLAVQETQYF. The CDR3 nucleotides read TGCAGTGCTAGTCTGGCGGTCCAAGAGACCCAGTACTTC.

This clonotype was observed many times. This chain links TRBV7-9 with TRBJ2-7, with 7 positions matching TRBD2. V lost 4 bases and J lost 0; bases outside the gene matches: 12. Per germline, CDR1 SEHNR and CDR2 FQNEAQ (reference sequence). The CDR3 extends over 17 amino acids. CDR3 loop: CASSSLLAGVNSYEQYF. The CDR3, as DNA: TGTGCCAGCAGCTCCCTACTTGCGGGGGTGAACTCCTACGAGCAGTACTTC.

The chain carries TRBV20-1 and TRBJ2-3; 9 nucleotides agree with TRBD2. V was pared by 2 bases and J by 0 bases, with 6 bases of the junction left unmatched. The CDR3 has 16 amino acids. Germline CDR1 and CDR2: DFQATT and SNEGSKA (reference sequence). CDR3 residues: CSARKGSGRSTDTQYF. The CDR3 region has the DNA TGCAGTGCTAGAAAAGGTAGCGGGAGAAGCACAGATACGCAGTATTTT.